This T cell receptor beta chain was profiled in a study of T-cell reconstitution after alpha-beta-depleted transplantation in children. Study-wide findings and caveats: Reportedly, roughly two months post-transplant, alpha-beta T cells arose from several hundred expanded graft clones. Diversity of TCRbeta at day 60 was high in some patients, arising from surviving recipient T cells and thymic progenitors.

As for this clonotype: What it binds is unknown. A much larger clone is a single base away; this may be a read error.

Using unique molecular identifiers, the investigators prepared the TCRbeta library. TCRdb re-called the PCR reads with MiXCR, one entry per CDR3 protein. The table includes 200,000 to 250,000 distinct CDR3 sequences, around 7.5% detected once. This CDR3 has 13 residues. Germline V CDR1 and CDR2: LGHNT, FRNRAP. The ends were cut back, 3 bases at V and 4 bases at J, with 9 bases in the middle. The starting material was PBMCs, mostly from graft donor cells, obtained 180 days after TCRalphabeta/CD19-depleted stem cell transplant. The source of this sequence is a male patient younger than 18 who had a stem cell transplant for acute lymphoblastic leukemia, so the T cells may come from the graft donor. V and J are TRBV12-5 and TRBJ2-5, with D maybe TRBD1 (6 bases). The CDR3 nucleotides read TGTGCTAGTGGTTTCGACAGGAGAGAGACCCAGTACTTC. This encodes CASGFDRRETQYF.